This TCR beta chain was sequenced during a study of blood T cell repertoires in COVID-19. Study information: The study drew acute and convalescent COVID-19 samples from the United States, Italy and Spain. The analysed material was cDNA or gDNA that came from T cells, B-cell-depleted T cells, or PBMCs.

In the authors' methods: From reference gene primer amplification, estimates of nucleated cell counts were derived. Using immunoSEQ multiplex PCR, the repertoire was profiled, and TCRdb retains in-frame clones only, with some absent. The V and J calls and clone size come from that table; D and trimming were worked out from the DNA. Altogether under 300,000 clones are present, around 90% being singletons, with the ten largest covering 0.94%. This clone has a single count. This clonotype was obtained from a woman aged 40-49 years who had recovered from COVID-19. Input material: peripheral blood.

This chain's CDR3 is CASSISPGETQYF. In DNA form, the CDR3 reads TGTGCCAGCAGCATATCCCCCGGAGAGACCCAGTACTTC. This chain connects TRBV6-2 or TRBV6-3 to TRBJ2-5; D gene uncertain. Trimming took 6 bases from V and 4 from J, leaving 12 bases between them. This CDR3 comprises 13 residues. Germline V gene data show CDR1 as MNHEY and CDR2 as SVGEGT.